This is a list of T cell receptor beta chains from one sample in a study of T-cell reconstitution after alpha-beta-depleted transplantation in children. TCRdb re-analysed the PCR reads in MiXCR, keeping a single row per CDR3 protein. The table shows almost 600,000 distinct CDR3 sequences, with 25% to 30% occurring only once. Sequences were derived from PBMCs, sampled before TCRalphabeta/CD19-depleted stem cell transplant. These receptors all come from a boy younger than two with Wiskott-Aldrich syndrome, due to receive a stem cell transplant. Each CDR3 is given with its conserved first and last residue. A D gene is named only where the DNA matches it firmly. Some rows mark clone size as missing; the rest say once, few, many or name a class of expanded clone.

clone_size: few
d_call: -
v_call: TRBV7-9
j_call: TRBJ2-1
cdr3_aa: CASSLGRKFF
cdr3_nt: TGTGCCAGCAGCTTAGGTAGGAAGTTCTTC

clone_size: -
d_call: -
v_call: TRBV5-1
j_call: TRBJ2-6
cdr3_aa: CASSSFNVLTF
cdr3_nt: TGCGCCAGCAGCTCTTTCAACGTCCTGACTTTC

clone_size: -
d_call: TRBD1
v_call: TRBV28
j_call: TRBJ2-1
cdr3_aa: CASSLSLTGTPASEQFF
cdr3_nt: TGTGCCAGCAGTTTATCCCTGACAGGGACCCCTGCAAGTGAGCAGTTCTTC

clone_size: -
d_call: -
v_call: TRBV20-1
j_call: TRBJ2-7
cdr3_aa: CSASNRGQTYEQYF
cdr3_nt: TGCAGTGCCAGTAACCGGGGGCAGACCTACGAGCAGTACTTC

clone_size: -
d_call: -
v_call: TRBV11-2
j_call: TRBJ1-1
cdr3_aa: CASSLVISGAVTEAFF
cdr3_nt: TGTGCCAGCAGCTTAGTCATATCAGGGGCTGTCACTGAAGCTTTCTTT

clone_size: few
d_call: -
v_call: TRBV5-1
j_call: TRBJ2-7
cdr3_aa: CASSAPHSYEQYF
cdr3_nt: TGCGCCAGCAGCGCCCCTCACAGCTACGAGCAGTACTTC

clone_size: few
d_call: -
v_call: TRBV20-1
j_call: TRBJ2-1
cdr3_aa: CSAMDREGYNEQFF
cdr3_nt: TGCAGTGCAATGGACAGGGAGGGCTACAATGAGCAGTTCTTC

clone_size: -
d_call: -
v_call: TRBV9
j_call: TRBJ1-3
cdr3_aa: CASSVGAGGNTIYF
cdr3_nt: TGTGCCAGCAGCGTAGGCGCGGGAGGAAACACCATATATTTT

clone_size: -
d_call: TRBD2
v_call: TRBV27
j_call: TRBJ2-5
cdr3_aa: CASRAGGRAWETQYF
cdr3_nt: TGTGCCAGCCGCGCGGGCGGGAGGGCCTGGGAGACCCAGTACTTC

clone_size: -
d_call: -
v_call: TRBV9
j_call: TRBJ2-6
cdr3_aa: CASSVYSGANVLTF
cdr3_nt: TGTGCCAGCAGCGTATACTCTGGGGCCAACGTCCTGACTTTC